This T cell receptor beta chain was captured in a study of Ad26.COV2.S vaccination and SARS-CoV-2 variants. Profiled with immunoSEQ multiplex PCR; TCRdb holds only in-frame clones, not every one. The sample lists some 290,000 clones, 85% occurring once. Findings and limits, study-wide: People given the vaccine had a wider spike-specific TCR breadth than placebo recipients did.

In the case of this clone: The antigen remains undetermined.

V lost 8 bases, J lost 7 bases, and 6 bases lay in between. This CDR3 comprises 10 residues. Germline-derived CDR1 and CDR2 are MGHRA and YSYEKL. The treatment is: 19 received Ad26.COV2.S at low or high dose, single or two shots; several received placebo; per-sample allocation not given. Collection of samples fell on day 63 after the first vaccine or placebo injection. This sample comprised peripheral blood, obtained in a trial of Ad26.COV2.S vaccine versus placebo. This receptor was obtained from a person between 18 and 65 years old who received the Ad26.COV2.S COVID-19 vaccine or a placebo. The chain combines TRBV4-1 with TRBJ2-1; D is unclear. The CDR3 DNA is TGCGCCAGCCCGCGTAATGAGCAGTTCTTC. Residues: CASPRNEQFF.